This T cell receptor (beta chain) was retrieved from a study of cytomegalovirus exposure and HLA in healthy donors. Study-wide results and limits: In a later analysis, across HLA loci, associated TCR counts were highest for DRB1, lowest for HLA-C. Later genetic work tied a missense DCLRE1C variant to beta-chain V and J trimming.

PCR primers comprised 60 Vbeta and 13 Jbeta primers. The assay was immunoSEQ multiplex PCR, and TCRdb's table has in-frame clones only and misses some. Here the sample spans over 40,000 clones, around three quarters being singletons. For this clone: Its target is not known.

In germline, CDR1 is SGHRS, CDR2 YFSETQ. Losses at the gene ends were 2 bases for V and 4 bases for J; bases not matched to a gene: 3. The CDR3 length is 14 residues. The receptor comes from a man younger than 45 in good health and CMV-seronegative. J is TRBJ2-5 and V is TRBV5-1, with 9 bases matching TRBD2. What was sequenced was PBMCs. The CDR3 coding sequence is TGCGCCAGCAGCTTTACTAGCGGGTTAGAGACCCAGTACTTC. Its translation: CASSFTSGLETQYF.